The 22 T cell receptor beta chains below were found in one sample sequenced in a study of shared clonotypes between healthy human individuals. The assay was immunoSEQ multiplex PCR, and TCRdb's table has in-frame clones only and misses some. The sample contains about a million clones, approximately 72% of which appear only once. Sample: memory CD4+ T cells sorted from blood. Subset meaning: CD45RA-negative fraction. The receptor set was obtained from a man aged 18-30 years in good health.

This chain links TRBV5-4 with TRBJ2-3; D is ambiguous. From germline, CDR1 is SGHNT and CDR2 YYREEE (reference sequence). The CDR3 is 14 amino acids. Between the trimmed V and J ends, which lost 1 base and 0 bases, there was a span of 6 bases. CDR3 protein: CASSLKSSTDTQYF. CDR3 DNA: TGTGCCAGCAGCTTGAAGTCTAGCACAGATACGCAGTATTTT.

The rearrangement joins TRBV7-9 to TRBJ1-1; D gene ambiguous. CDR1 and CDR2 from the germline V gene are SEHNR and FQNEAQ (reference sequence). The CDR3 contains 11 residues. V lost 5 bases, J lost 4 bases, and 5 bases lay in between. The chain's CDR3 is CASSLITEAFF. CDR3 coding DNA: TGTGCCAGCAGCCTAATCACTGAAGCTTTCTTT.

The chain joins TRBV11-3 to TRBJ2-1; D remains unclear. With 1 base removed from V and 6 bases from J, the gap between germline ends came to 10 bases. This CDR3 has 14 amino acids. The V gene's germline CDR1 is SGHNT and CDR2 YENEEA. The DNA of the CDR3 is TGTGCCAGCAGCTTAGTTGCGACCGCCAATGAGCAGTTCTTC. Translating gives CASSLVATANEQFF.

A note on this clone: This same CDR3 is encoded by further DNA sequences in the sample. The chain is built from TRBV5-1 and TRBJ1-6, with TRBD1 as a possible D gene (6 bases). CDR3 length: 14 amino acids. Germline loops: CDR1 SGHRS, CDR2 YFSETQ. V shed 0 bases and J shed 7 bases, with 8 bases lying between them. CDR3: CASSLEGGNSPLHF. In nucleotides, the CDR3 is TGCGCCAGCAGCTTGGAGGGGGGGAATTCACCCCTCCACTTT.

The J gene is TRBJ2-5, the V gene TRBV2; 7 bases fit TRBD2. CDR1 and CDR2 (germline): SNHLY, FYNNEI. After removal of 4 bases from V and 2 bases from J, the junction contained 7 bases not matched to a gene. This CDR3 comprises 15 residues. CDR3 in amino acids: CASSVAGLGQETQYF. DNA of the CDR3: TGTGCCAGCAGTGTAGCGGGTTTGGGTCAAGAGACCCAGTACTTC.

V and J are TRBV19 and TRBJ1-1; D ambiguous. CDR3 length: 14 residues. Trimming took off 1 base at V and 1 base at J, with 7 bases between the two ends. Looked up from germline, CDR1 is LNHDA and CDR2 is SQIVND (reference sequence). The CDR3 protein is CASSIGFKNTEAFF. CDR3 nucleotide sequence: TGTGCCAGTAGTATAGGGTTTAAGAACACTGAAGCTTTCTTT.

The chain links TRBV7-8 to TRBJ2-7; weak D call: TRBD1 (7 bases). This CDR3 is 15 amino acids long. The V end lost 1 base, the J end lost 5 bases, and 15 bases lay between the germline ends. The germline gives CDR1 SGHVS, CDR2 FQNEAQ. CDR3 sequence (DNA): TGTGCCAGCAGCTTAGAAGCCAGGGGGGCAGACGAGCAGTACTTC. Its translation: CASSLEARGADEQYF.

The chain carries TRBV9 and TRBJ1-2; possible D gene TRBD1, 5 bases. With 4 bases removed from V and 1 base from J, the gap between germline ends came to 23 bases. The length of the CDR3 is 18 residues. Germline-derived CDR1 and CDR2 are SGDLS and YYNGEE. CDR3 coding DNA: TGTGCCAGCAGCCCACTTGTTGGGAACCCGGGGGTTAACTATGGCTACACCTTC. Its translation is CASSPLVGNPGVNYGYTF.

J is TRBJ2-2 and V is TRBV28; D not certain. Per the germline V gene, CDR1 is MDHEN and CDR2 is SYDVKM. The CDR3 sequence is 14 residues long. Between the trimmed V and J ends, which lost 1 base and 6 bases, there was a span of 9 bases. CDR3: CASSLYVTAGELFF. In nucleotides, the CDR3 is TGTGCCAGCAGTTTATATGTAACAGCCGGGGAGCTGTTTTTT.

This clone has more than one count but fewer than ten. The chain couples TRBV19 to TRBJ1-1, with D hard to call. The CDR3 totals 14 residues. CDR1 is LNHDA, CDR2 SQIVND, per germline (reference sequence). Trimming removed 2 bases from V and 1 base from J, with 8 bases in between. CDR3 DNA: TGTGCCAGTAGTATAATAAAGGGGAACACTGAAGCTTTCTTT. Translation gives CASSIIKGNTEAFF.

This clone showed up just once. CDR3 protein: CASRQGTGGNTIYF. The CDR3, as DNA: TGTGCCAGCAGACAGGGGACAGGTGGAAACACCATATATTTT. This rearrangement joins TRBV14 to TRBJ1-3; 8 positions match TRBD1. The V gene's germline CDR1 is SGHDN and CDR2 FVKESK. The CDR3 contains 14 residues. Losses at the gene ends were 6 bases for V and 3 bases for J; bases not matched to a gene: 4.

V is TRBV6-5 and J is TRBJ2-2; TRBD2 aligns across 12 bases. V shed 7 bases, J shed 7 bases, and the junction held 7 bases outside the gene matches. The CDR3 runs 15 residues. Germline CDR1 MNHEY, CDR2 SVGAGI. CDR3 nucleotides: TGTGCCAGCAAGGGCACTAGCGGGGGGCACGGGGAGCTGTTTTTT. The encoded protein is CASKGTSGGHGELFF.

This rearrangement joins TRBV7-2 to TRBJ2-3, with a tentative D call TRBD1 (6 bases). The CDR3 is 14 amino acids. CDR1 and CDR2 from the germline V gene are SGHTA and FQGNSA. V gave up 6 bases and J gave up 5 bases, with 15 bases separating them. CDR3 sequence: CASRTQGRGDTQYF. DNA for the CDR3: TGTGCCAGCAGGACACAGGGCCGAGGAGATACGCAGTATTTT.

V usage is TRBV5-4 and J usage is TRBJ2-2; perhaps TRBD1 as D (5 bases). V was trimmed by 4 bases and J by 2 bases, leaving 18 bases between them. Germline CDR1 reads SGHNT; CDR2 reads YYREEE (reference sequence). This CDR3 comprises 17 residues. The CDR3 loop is CASSPSAGNQNTGELFF. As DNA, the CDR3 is TGTGCCAGCAGCCCCTCCGCAGGGAATCAAAACACCGGGGAGCTGTTTTTT.

The CDR3 region is CASSSLGSTQYF. The CDR3 nucleotides read TGTGCCAGCAGCTCCCTAGGTAGCACCCAGTACTTC. The genes are TRBV5-4 and TRBJ2-5; no clear D. Germline CDR1 is SGHNT and CDR2 is YYREEE (reference sequence). The CDR3 loop spans 12 amino acids. V lost 3 bases to trimming and J lost 8 bases, with 11 bases between them.

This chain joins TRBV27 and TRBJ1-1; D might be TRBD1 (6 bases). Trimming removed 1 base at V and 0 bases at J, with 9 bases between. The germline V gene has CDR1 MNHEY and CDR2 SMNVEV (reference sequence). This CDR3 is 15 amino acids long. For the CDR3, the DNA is TGTGCCAGCAGTTTATGGGGGGCAGTGAACACTGAAGCTTTCTTT. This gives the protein CASSLWGAVNTEAFF.

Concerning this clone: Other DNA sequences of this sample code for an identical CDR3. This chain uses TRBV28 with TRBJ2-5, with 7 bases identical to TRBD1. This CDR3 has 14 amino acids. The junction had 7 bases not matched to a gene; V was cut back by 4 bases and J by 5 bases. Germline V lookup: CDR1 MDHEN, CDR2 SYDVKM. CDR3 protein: CASSSGQTRETQYF. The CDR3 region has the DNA TGTGCCAGCAGTTCGGGACAGACCCGGGAGACCCAGTACTTC.

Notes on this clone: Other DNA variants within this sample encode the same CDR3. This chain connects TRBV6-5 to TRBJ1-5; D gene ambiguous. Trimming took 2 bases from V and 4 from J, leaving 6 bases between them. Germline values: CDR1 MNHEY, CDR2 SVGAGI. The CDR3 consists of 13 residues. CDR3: CASSYGPNQPQHF. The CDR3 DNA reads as TGTGCCAGCAGTTACGGGCCAAATCAGCCCCAGCATTTT.

CDR3 protein: CASSSSMNGELFF. CDR3 DNA sequence: TGTGCCAGCAGCTCCTCTATGAACGGGGAGCTGTTTTTT. V is TRBV11-2 and J is TRBJ2-2; unclear D gene. Germline values: CDR1 SGHAT, CDR2 FQNNGV. The V end was cut by 4 bases, the J end by 7 bases, with 10 bases between. CDR3 length: 13 amino acids.

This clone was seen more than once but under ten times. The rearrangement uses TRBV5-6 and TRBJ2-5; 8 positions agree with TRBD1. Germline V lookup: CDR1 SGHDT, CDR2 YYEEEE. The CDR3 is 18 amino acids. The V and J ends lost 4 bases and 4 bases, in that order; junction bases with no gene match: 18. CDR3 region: CASSPEAGGGFVRETQYF. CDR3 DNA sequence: TGTGCCAGCAGCCCGGAGGCAGGGGGCGGTTTTGTTAGAGAGACCCAGTACTTC. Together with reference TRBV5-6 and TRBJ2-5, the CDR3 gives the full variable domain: DAGVTQSPTHLIKTRGQQVTLRCSPKSGHDTVSWYQQALGQGPQFIFQYYEEEERQRGNFPDRFSGHQFPNYSSELNVNALLLGDSALYLCASSPEAGGGFVRETQYFGPGTRLLVL.

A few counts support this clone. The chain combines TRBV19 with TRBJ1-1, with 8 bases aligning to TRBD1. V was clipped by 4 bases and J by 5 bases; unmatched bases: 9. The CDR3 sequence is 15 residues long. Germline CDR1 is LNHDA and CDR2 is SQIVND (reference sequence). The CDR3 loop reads CASSSRDRRVTEAFF. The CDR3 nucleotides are TGTGCCAGTAGTAGCCGGGACAGGCGGGTGACTGAAGCTTTCTTT.

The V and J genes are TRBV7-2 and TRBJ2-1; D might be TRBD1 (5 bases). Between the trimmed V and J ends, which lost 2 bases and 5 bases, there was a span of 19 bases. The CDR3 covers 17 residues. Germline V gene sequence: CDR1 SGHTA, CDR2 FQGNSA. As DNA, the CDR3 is TGTGCCAGCAGCTTACGCAGGTCTGCGCTAGGGGACAATGAGCAGTTCTTC. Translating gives CASSLRRSALGDNEQFF.